Listed here are 26 T cell receptor beta chains from one sample, sequenced in a study of blood T cell repertoires in COVID-19. Profiled with immunoSEQ multiplex PCR; TCRdb holds only in-frame clones, not every one. The sample records tens of thousands of clones, around 82% being singletons. The sample was peripheral blood. The receptors derive from a man older than 75 with active COVID-19.

V is TRBV27 and J is TRBJ1-1; 7 nucleotides line up with TRBD1. The CDR3 length is 15 residues. Trimming took 5 bases from V and 6 from J; bases not matched to a gene: 12. Germline V gene sequence: CDR1 MNHEY, CDR2 SMNVEV (reference sequence). The CDR3 loop is CASSPIYPGTAEAFF. In DNA form, the CDR3 reads TGTGCCAGCAGTCCTATCTACCCCGGGACAGCTGAAGCTTTCTTT.

Concerning this clone: Additional DNA sequences in this sample encode the identical CDR3. The genes are TRBV7-9 and TRBJ2-1; 9 nucleotides align to TRBD1. The germline gives CDR1 SEHNR, CDR2 FQNEAQ (reference sequence). This CDR3 comprises 16 residues. V dropped 5 bases and J dropped 8; count of bases not matched to a gene: 13. The CDR3 spells CASSPGQGGYEDEQFF. The CDR3 DNA sequence: TGTGCCAGCAGCCCGGGACAGGGAGGGTATGAGGATGAGCAGTTCTTC.

As to this clone: An end of the junction does not agree with germline; a read error may underlie this. The chain uses TRBV4-3 and TRBJ2-2, with 9 bases fitting TRBD2. The CDR3 contains 19 residues. Germline CDR1 is LGHNA and CDR2 is YSLEER. CDR3 coding DNA: TGCGCCACCAGCCAAGGCCTCGCGGGGGGGGTAATGAACACCGGGGAGCTGTTTTTT. Its protein is CATSQGLAGGVMNTGELFF.

V usage is TRBV6-5 and J usage is TRBJ2-2; 9 positions match TRBD1. The CDR3 contains 15 residues. The germline V gene encodes CDR1 MNHEY and CDR2 SVGAGI. V was pared by 6 bases and J by 4 bases, with 6 bases of the junction left unmatched. CDR3 DNA sequence: TGTGCCAGCAGGGTGGACAGGGGAAGCACCGGGGAGCTGTTTTTT. Its translation: CASRVDRGSTGELFF.

V and J are TRBV4-3 and TRBJ2-7, with 11 bases lining up with TRBD1. CDR1 is LGHNA and CDR2 is YSLEER in the germline V gene. The CDR3 totals 15 residues. Trimming took 3 bases from V and 4 from J; bases not matched to a gene: 5. The CDR3 region is CASSQSWDRGYEQYF. CDR3 in DNA: TGCGCCAGCAGCCAGAGTTGGGACAGGGGGTACGAGCAGTACTTC.

The genes are TRBV10-3 and TRBJ1-1; D perhaps matches TRBD1 (5 bases). Germline CDR1 and CDR2: ENHRY and SYGVKD. Deletions cut 4 bases from V and 6 bases from J, with 15 bases between. There are 14 residues in the CDR3. The CDR3 protein is CAISVGQGRAEAFF. Written as DNA, the CDR3 is TGTGCCATCAGTGTCGGGCAGGGAAGGGCTGAAGCTTTCTTT.

This chain links TRBV3-1 (or the pseudogene TRBV3-2) with TRBJ1-3; unclear D gene. The CDR3 is 12 amino acids. Trimming shortened V by 3 bases and J by 7 bases, and 7 bases separated the two germline ends. The V gene's germline CDR1 is LGHDT and CDR2 YNNKEL (reference sequence). The DNA of the CDR3 is TGTGCCAGCAGCCAGGCCGGGAACACCATATATTTT. Amino acid sequence: CASSQAGNTIYF.

V usage is TRBV6-6 and J usage is TRBJ1-5; unclear D gene. The CDR3 covers 13 residues. V shed 3 bases and J shed 7 bases, with 10 bases lying between them. CDR1 and CDR2 (germline): MNHNY, SVGAGI (reference sequence). Written as DNA, the CDR3 is TGTGCCAGCAGTTATGAGAGGGAACAGCCCCAGCATTTT. Translating gives CASSYEREQPQHF.

This clone appeared a single time. The chain uses TRBV6-5 and TRBJ2-1, with 10 bases lining up with TRBD1. Germline V gives CDR1 MNHEY, CDR2 SVGAGI. There are 16 residues in the CDR3. The V segment lost 2 bases and the J segment 7 bases; nucleotides outside the gene matches: 8. The CDR3 is CASSYTTGTGDNEQFF. As DNA, the CDR3 is TGTGCCAGCAGTTACACGACCGGGACAGGGGATAATGAGCAGTTCTTC.

The chain uses TRBV7-3 and TRBJ2-5, with 14 bases matching TRBD2. CDR1 and CDR2 (germline): SGHTA, FQGTGA. V was clipped by 4 bases and J by 5 bases; unmatched bases: 9. There are 17 residues in the CDR3. CDR3 nucleotide sequence: TGTGCCAGCAGCTCGGGACTAGCGGGAGCGGCGAGGGAGACCCAGTACTTC. Residues: CASSSGLAGAARETQYF.

This clone was seen just once. The gene calls are TRBV5-6 and TRBJ2-7, with 8 bases matching TRBD2. Germline V gene lookup returns CDR1 SGHDT and CDR2 YYEEEE. This CDR3 has 15 amino acids. Trimming at V came to 1 base and at J to 2 bases, leaving 5 bases not matched to a gene. CDR3 sequence reads: CASSLLGGAAYEQYF. As DNA, the CDR3 is TGTGCCAGCAGCTTGCTCGGGGGGGCAGCCTACGAGCAGTACTTC.

This clone has just a few counts. The CDR3: CASSPTGSLTEAFF. The CDR3 DNA follows: TGTGCCAGCAGTCCCACAGGGTCCTTGACTGAAGCTTTCTTT. V usage is TRBV6-6 and J usage is TRBJ1-1; TRBD1 is a possible D gene (6 bases). In germline, CDR1 is MNHNY, CDR2 SVGAGI (reference sequence). The CDR3 runs 14 residues. V lost 5 bases and J lost 5, with 15 bases in between.

The chain joins TRBV24-1 to TRBJ1-5; no definite D call. Trimming left V 0 bases short and J 6 bases short, with 26 bases between. The CDR3 totals 20 residues. CDR1 is KGHDR, CDR2 SFDVKD, per germline. Here the CDR3 reads CATSDLHGVCTAGKGQPQHF. The CDR3 DNA follows: TGTGCCACCAGTGATTTGCACGGGGTCTGTACGGCCGGAAAGGGTCAGCCCCAGCATTTT.

This chain connects TRBV5-1 to TRBJ2-3, with D possibly matching TRBD1 (5 bases). V dropped 2 bases and J dropped 3 bases, with 13 bases sitting between them. Germline V CDR1 and CDR2: SGHRS, YFSETQ. The CDR3 runs to 15 residues. The CDR3 DNA reads as TGCGCCAGCAGCTTTTCAGGGTTGGGAACAGATACGCAGTATTTT. Protein product: CASSFSGLGTDTQYF.

The chain has TRBV7-8 and TRBJ1-5, with no clear D. V lost 4 bases and J 1 base, leaving 5 bases between the germline ends. This CDR3 has 13 amino acids. CDR1 is SGHVS, CDR2 FQNEAQ, per germline. CDR3 bases: TGTGCCAGCAGCTGGGCCAGCAATCAGCCCCAGCATTTT. Protein product: CASSWASNQPQHF. The whole variable domain, remainder taken from reference TRBV7-8 and TRBJ1-5, is GAGVSQSPRYKVAKRGQDVALRCDPISGHVSLFWYQQALGQGPEFLTYFQNEAQLDKSGLPSDRFFAERPEGSVSTLKIQRTQQEDSAVYLCASSWASNQPQHFGDGTRLSIL.

The V call is TRBV28, the J call TRBJ1-3, with 9 bases lining up with TRBD1. Germline CDR1 and CDR2: MDHEN and SYDVKM. This CDR3 is 14 amino acids long. V shed 4 bases, J shed 7 bases, and the junction held 5 bases outside the gene matches. CDR3 in DNA: TGTGCCAGCAGTTCCTTCGGGACAGGGAACACCATATATTTT. This sequence encodes CASSSFGTGNTIYF.

This clone was picked up a small number of times. The chain recombines TRBV5-1 with TRBJ2-2; 7 bases agree with TRBD1. J was trimmed by 4 bases and V by 3 bases; bases with no gene match: 6. The CDR3 is 15 amino acids. Germline V lookup: CDR1 SGHRS, CDR2 YFSETQ. The CDR3 nucleotides are TGCGCCAGCAGCTCCGGGACAGTCTTCACCGGGGAGCTGTTTTTT. It codes for CASSSGTVFTGELFF. Complete variable domain (other parts from reference TRBV5-1 and TRBJ2-2): KAGVTQTPRYLIKTRGQQVTLSCSPISGHRSVSWYQQTPGQGLQFLFEYFSETQRNKGNFPGRFSGRQFSNSRSEMNVSTLELGDSALYLCASSSGTVFTGELFFGEGSRLTVL.

The genes are TRBV24-1 and TRBJ1-5; D is possibly TRBD1 (6 bases). The V gene lost 4 bases and the J gene lost 5 bases, with 8 bases spanning the gap. This CDR3 comprises 13 residues. Looked up from germline, CDR1 is KGHDR and CDR2 is SFDVKD. This chain's CDR3 is CATSDYRDQPQHF. The CDR3 bases are TGTGCCACCAGTGACTACAGGGATCAGCCCCAGCATTTT.

V is TRBV4-2 and J is TRBJ2-4; no definite D call. The CDR3 has 15 residues. The V gene lost 0 bases and the J gene lost 9 bases, with 15 bases spanning the gap. Looked up from germline, CDR1 is LGHNA and CDR2 is YNFKEQ. This CDR3 is CASSQDRASSAIQYF. Here the CDR3 DNA reads TGTGCCAGCAGCCAAGATAGAGCAAGCAGCGCCATTCAGTACTTC.

The chain couples TRBV19 to TRBJ2-7; D call uncertain. Germline CDR1 reads LNHDA; CDR2 reads SQIVND (reference sequence). V gave up 5 bases and J gave up 7 bases, with 12 bases separating them. The CDR3 consists of 12 residues. The CDR3 coding sequence is TGTGCCAGTAGTGGTGATCGTCGGGAGCAGTACTTC. This sequence encodes CASSGDRREQYF. Full variable domain (missing parts from reference TRBV19 and TRBJ2-7): DGGITQSPKYLFRKEGQNVTLSCEQNLNHDAMYWYRQDPGQGLRLIYYSQIVNDFQKGDIAEGYSVSREKKESFPLTVTSAQKNPTAFYLCASSGDRREQYFGPGTRLTVT.

The chain combines TRBV4-2 with TRBJ1-1; a weak D match, TRBD1 (6 bases). The CDR3 is 20 residues long. The V end lost 0 bases, the J end lost 8 bases, and 31 bases lay between the germline ends. CDR1 and CDR2 from the germline V gene are LGHNA and YNFKEQ. This chain's CDR3 is CASSQDTGTSLLGRGWEAFF. The DNA of the CDR3 is TGTGCCAGCAGCCAAGACACCGGGACGTCCCTTTTGGGCAGGGGATGGGAAGCTTTCTTT.

This clone was seen ten or more times. The chain joins TRBV5-8 to TRBJ2-5; D is undetermined. There are 14 residues in the CDR3. V was pared by 2 bases and J by 2 bases, with 10 bases between. Germline assignment: CDR1 SGHTS and CDR2 YDEGEE. The CDR3 nucleotides read TGTGCCAGCAGCTTTTACCAGTTTCAAGAGACCCAGTACTTC. This encodes CASSFYQFQETQYF.

For the CDR3, the DNA is TGTGCCACCAGTGATCTCCGGGACAGTCATGGGCAGTACTTC. Amino acids: CATSDLRDSHGQYF. The J gene is TRBJ2-7, the V gene TRBV24-1; 7 nucleotides match TRBD1. In germline, CDR1 is KGHDR, CDR2 SFDVKD. J gave up 9 bases and V 3 bases, and 10 bases lay outside the gene matches. The CDR3 consists of 14 residues.

CDR3 protein: CAISPEQGYNEQFF. The DNA of the CDR3 is TGTGCCATCAGCCCGGAACAGGGGTACAATGAGCAGTTCTTC. This chain links TRBV10-3 with TRBJ2-1, with 7 bases that match TRBD1. The CDR3 consists of 14 residues. The ends lost 6 bases at V and 4 bases at J; junction bases unmatched: 6. The germline gives CDR1 ENHRY, CDR2 SYGVKD.

This chain links TRBV25-1 with TRBJ2-7, with D tentatively TRBD1 (5 bases). V was shortened by 2 bases and J by 2 bases, with 13 bases between the two germline ends. From germline, CDR1 is MGHDK and CDR2 SYGVNS. The CDR3 contains 15 residues. CDR3 sequence: CASSEGATSAYEQYF. DNA for the CDR3: TGTGCCAGCAGTGAAGGGGCCACCTCTGCCTACGAGCAGTACTTC.

The genes are TRBV6-2 or TRBV6-3 and TRBJ1-1, with D uncertain. The ends were cut back, 5 bases at V and 1 base at J, with 11 bases in the middle. Germline V gives CDR1 MNHEY, CDR2 SVGEGT. There are 14 residues in the CDR3. CDR3 bases: TGTGCCAGCAGTGCCCAGACAAAGAACACTGAAGCTTTCTTT. Residues: CASSAQTKNTEAFF.